These 7 T cell receptor beta chains were sequenced from one sample in a study of blood T cells in healthy people across ages. Using a J-beta primer mix together with a sample-barcoded 5' primer, a second PCR was run for roughly 6 to 11 cycles. TCRdb reanalysed the 5' RACE reads using MiXCR and keeps one entry per CDR3 protein. Altogether hundreds of thousands of distinct CDR3 sequences are present, more than 25% being singletons, with the ten largest covering around 15%. Sequencing input: blood. The source is a woman older than 75 in good health.

The chain links TRBV6-2 or TRBV6-3 to TRBJ2-1; D is unclear. The V gene's germline CDR1 is MNHEY and CDR2 SVGEGT. The CDR3 consists of 14 residues. Trimming removed 7 bases at V and 5 bases at J, with 15 bases between. The CDR3 nucleotides are TGTGCCAGCAAGGGTTATTACGGAGACAATGAGCAGTTCTTC. It translates to CASKGYYGDNEQFF.

To note about this clonotype: Being one base from a much bigger clone, this may be a read error. V is TRBV12-3 or TRBV12-4 and J is TRBJ2-3; the match to TRBD2 covers 12 bases. This CDR3 contains 14 residues. In DNA, the CDR3 is TGTACCAGCGGCGGGACTAGCGGGTTACATACGCAGTATTTT. Protein: CTSGGTSGLHTQYF.

This clonotype was counted at least ten times. The chain employs TRBV5-4 and TRBJ2-7, with D hard to call. V was cut by 3 bases and J by 5 bases, with 9 bases left in between. CDR1 and CDR2 from the germline V gene are SGHNT and YYREEE (reference sequence). This CDR3 has 12 amino acids. The CDR3 region has the DNA TGTGCCAGCAGCTCCGAGTTTGACGAGCAGTACTTC. Residues: CASSSEFDEQYF.

Many counts were recorded for this clonotype. The gene calls are TRBV11-3 and TRBJ2-5; D might be TRBD2 (5 bases). The CDR3 runs 14 residues. Trimming removed 5 bases from V and 2 bases from J, with 12 bases in between. Germline CDR1 and CDR2: SGHNT and YENEEA. The CDR3 DNA follows: TGTGCCAGCAGCGCAGCGGCAGTACAAGAGACCCAGTACTTC. It yields the protein CASSAAAVQETQYF.

This clonotype was recorded once. The chain joins TRBV27 to TRBJ1-1; D perhaps matches TRBD1 (6 bases). The germline gives CDR1 MNHEY, CDR2 SMNVEV (reference sequence). CDR3 size: 14 residues. With 8 bases removed from V and 3 bases from J, the gap between germline ends came to 16 bases. The CDR3 nucleotides are TGTGCCAGCCAGGGGCGGGGGATCTACACTGAAGCTTTCTTT. Protein sequence: CASQGRGIYTEAFF.

CDR3 DNA sequence: TGCAGTGCCCCCAGGGGGGGCGATGGCTACGAGCAGTACTTC. It is translated as CSAPRGGDGYEQYF. The chain carries TRBV20-1 and TRBJ2-7; perhaps D is TRBD1 or TRBD2 (7 bases each). The length of the CDR3 is 14 residues. Trimming cost V 6 bases and J 3 bases, with 18 bases left between them. Germline lookup yields CDR1 DFQATT and CDR2 SNEGSKA (reference sequence).

This clonotype appeared many times. The rearrangement uses TRBV20-1 and TRBJ2-7, with TRBD2 identical over 9 bases. After removal of 3 bases from V and 2 bases from J, the junction contained 14 bases not matched to a gene. Germline CDR1 reads DFQATT; CDR2 reads SNEGSKA (reference sequence). This CDR3 contains 17 residues. The CDR3, as DNA: TGCAGTGCTAGTGGGCAGGGCTCAGCGGGGGGTCCCTACGAGCAGTACTTC. Translated, it gives CSASGQGSAGGPYEQYF.